The rows below give T cell receptor beta chains drawn from one sample of a study of blood T cell repertoires in COVID-19. Profiling relied on immunoSEQ multiplex PCR, and the TCRdb table lists in-frame clones only, not all of them. The sample gives tens of thousands of clones, almost 90% of which show up once; less than 6.5% is in the top ten. The sample comprised peripheral blood. Receptors originate from a man aged 45 to 65 with acute or convalescent COVID-19. Both conserved end residues are part of each CDR3. The order of the fields is V gene, J gene, CDR3 length, CDR3 protein.

TRBV18	TRBJ2-3	16	CASSPATASSTDTQYF
TRBV27	TRBJ1-6	20	CASSLRQGARGSGRNSPLHF
TRBV4-2	TRBJ2-1	16	CASSQGGTSGYNEQFF
TRBV6-5	TRBJ2-3	14	CASTPGWSTDTQYF
TRBV19	TRBJ2-3	19	CASSNPTSGRGALTDTQYF
TRBV6-2/TRBV6-3	TRBJ2-1	13	CASSQSEHGEQFF
TRBV5-4	TRBJ2-1	17	CASSPQGLAGPYNEQFF
TRBV6-2/TRBV6-3	TRBJ2-7	14	CASGRGASVYEQYF
TRBV6-2/TRBV6-3	TRBJ1-5	16	CASSYRQGFFDQPQHF
TRBV18	TRBJ1-1	14	CASAHMGAIREAFF
TRBV4-1	TRBJ2-7	12	CASGGQGFEQYF
TRBV6-2/TRBV6-3	TRBJ2-3	16	CASSRSAWDFSDTQYF
TRBV23-1	TRBJ2-7	14	CAKQGQGSSYEQYF
TRBV29-1	TRBJ2-1	14	CSATEGGRYNEQFF
TRBV5-1	TRBJ1-2	15	CASSLGQTANYGYTF
TRBV19	TRBJ1-4	11	CASSIRQKLFF